This T cell receptor beta chain was captured in a study of T cells in Graves' hyperthyroidism and ophthalmopathy. Amplified TCR beta CDR3 regions derived from RNA transcripts. The study used the HTBI primer set for a first-round RT-PCR of the TCR CDR3. MiXCR, run by TCRdb on the multiplex PCR reads, gives a single entry per CDR3 protein. The sample lists 150,000 or so distinct CDR3 sequences, roughly 23% occurring once. This CDR3 comprises 12 residues. V lost 6 bases to trimming and J lost 2 bases, with 8 bases between them. The V call is TRBV12-3 or TRBV12-4, the J call TRBJ2-7, with D possibly matching TRBD1 (5 bases). Source material: blood. The TCR sequence derives from a woman between 45 and 65 years old with Graves' hyperthyroidism that later progressed to Graves' ophthalmopathy. CDR3 sequence reads: CASRDNTYEQYF. Written as DNA, the CDR3 is TGTGCCAGCAGGGACAACACCTACGAGCAGTACTTC.